Each of the 14 T cell receptor beta chains below was sequenced from the same sample in a study of T cell repertoires in cytomegalovirus infection. One entry per CDR3 protein results from TCRdb running MiXCR on the reads. The sample includes about 770,000 distinct CDR3 sequences, about 28% of them seen just once. No cognate antigen is known for these TCRs. Specimen: cultured CD8+ T cells from PBMCs, collected from culture after CMV antigen stimulation. The receptor source for this set is a human donor in good health (CMV status not recorded). Some clones in this sample may be carry-over from other donors' samples.

CDR3 sequence: CASSPRPVGTDTQYF. The DNA of the CDR3 is TGTGCCAGCAGTCCCCGTCCCGTTGGTACAGATACGCAGTATTTT. The chain carries TRBV27 and TRBJ2-3; the D is unclear. There are 15 residues in the CDR3. The V gene's germline CDR1 is MNHEY and CDR2 SMNVEV (reference sequence). V was cut by 5 bases and J by 3 bases, with 15 bases left in between.

This clonotype was seen a few times. The rearrangement links TRBV7-8 to TRBJ2-3, with 12 bases identical to TRBD2. The J segment lost 5 bases and the V segment lost 3 bases, leaving 9 bases of the junction unmatched. The CDR3 runs 17 residues. Germline CDR1 is SGHVS and CDR2 is FQNEAQ. The CDR3 bases are TGTGCCAGCAGCTTTCCGACTAGCGGGGGCGTAATAGATACGCAGTATTTT. Protein sequence: CASSFPTSGGVIDTQYF.

A single count supports this clonotype. The CDR3 region is CASSLSAGDSGANVLTF. The CDR3 nucleotides read TGTGCCAGCAGTTTATCAGCCGGGGACTCTGGGGCCAACGTCCTGACTTTC. This chain uses TRBV27 with TRBJ2-6, with a possible D match to TRBD2 (5 bases). Germline values: CDR1 MNHEY, CDR2 SMNVEV (reference sequence). V lost 0 bases to trimming and J lost 0 bases, with 9 bases between them. This CDR3 comprises 17 residues.

The chain combines TRBV6-2 or TRBV6-3 with TRBJ1-1, with no clear D. Germline CDR1 reads MNHEY; CDR2 reads SVGEGT. This CDR3 comprises 15 residues. Trimming shortened V by 7 bases and J by 4 bases, and 19 bases separated the two germline ends. The CDR3 DNA sequence: TGTGCCAGCACCCGATTCCCAGGAGATGGCACTGAAGCTTTCTTT. This translates into CASTRFPGDGTEAFF.

The chain joins TRBV6-2 or TRBV6-3 to TRBJ2-7; 12 bases are a match to TRBD1. The CDR3 is 15 residues long. CDR1 is MNHEY and CDR2 is SVGEGT in the germline V gene. With 4 bases clipped from V and 4 bases from J, the junction kept 5 bases outside the gene matches. CDR3 nucleotide sequence: TGTGCCAGCAGTTGGTGGGACAGGGGGCTGTACGAGCAGTACTTC. It specifies CASSWWDRGLYEQYF.

The rearrangement joins TRBV7-9 to TRBJ2-7, with D maybe TRBD1 (6 bases). This CDR3 region has 15 residues. Trimming removed 1 base from V and 3 bases from J, with 13 bases in between. CDR1 and CDR2 from the germline V gene are SEHNR and FQNEAQ (reference sequence). In DNA, the CDR3 is TGTGCCAGCAGCTTAGATGCAGGGGCGAGCTACGAGCAGTACTTC. Translation gives CASSLDAGASYEQYF.

With respect to this clonotype: A much larger clone differs from this one at a single base, so this may be a read error. This chain links TRBV20-1 with TRBJ2-1, with 9 bases fitting TRBD1. Losses at the gene ends were 3 bases for V and 4 bases for J; bases not matched to a gene: 10. Looked up from germline, CDR1 is DFQATT and CDR2 is SNEGSKA (reference sequence). The CDR3 loop spans 16 amino acids. CDR3 amino acids: CSASLVRTGDYNEQFF. CDR3 DNA sequence: TGCAGTGCTAGTCTAGTTAGGACAGGGGATTACAATGAGCAGTTCTTC.

V gene TRBV19 combines with J gene TRBJ2-1; 12 positions match TRBD1. Germline CDR1 and CDR2: LNHDA and SQIVND (reference sequence). The CDR3 spans 16 residues. Trimming took 4 bases from V and 9 from J; bases not matched to a gene: 10. The CDR3 here is CASSTHSGQGAGEQFF. CDR3 coding DNA: TGTGCCAGTAGTACGCATTCGGGACAGGGGGCGGGTGAGCAGTTCTTC.

The chain employs TRBV11-3 and TRBJ2-2; either TRBD1 or TRBD2 may supply D (5 bases each). The CDR3 is 13 amino acids. The V end was cut by 4 bases, the J end by 8 bases, with 11 bases between. Germline V gives CDR1 SGHNT, CDR2 YENEEA. The CDR3 bases are TGTGCCAGCAGCTCCCGGGGCCCTGGGGAGCTGTTTTTT. Its translation: CASSSRGPGELFF.

The V call is TRBV4-1, the J call TRBJ1-3; D is perhaps TRBD1 (5 bases). Trimming stripped 0 bases from V and 2 bases from J, with 8 bases between. This CDR3 is 15 amino acids long. The germline V gene encodes CDR1 MGHRA and CDR2 YSYEKL. The chain's CDR3 is CASSQEGQAGNTIYF. The CDR3 DNA reads as TGCGCCAGCAGCCAAGAAGGACAAGCTGGAAACACCATATATTTT.

This clonotype has just a few counts. This sequence joins TRBV10-2 and TRBJ2-5; a possible D gene is TRBD2 (5 bases). V was shortened by 4 bases and J by 1 base, with 13 bases between the two germline ends. The CDR3 has 15 residues. Looked up from germline, CDR1 is WSHSY and CDR2 is SAAADI. CDR3 sequence reads: CASSAIAITQETQYF. Here the CDR3 DNA reads TGCGCCAGCAGTGCCATAGCGATTACCCAAGAGACCCAGTACTTC.

This clonotype occurred a few times. The rearrangement joins TRBV7-9 to TRBJ1-4; 9 bases are shared with TRBD1. CDR3 length: 15 amino acids. Trimming at V came to 5 bases and at J to 8 bases, leaving 9 bases not matched to a gene. CDR1 and CDR2 (germline): SEHNR, FQNEAQ (reference sequence). In DNA form, the CDR3 reads TGTGCCAGCAGCACAACCGGGACAGGGAACGAAAAACTGTTTTTT. Translating gives CASSTTGTGNEKLFF.

The CDR3 loop reads CASSITPGHVESYNQPQHF. In nucleotides, the CDR3 is TGTGCCAGTAGTATAACCCCGGGACACGTGGAGAGTTACAATCAGCCCCAGCATTTT. The chain uses TRBV19 and TRBJ1-5; D may be TRBD1 (6 bases). V was trimmed by 2 bases and J by 3 bases, leaving 23 bases between them. The CDR3 is 19 residues long. The germline V gene has CDR1 LNHDA and CDR2 SQIVND (reference sequence).

This clonotype was seen many times. The chain is built from TRBV12-3 or TRBV12-4 and TRBJ2-5, with 10 bases matching TRBD1. The CDR3 runs to 15 residues. With V trimmed by 6 bases and J by 0 bases, 4 bases remained unmatched. The CDR3 loop reads CASSRDRGYQETQYF. CDR3 sequence (DNA): TGTGCCAGCAGCAGGGACAGGGGATACCAAGAGACCCAGTACTTC.